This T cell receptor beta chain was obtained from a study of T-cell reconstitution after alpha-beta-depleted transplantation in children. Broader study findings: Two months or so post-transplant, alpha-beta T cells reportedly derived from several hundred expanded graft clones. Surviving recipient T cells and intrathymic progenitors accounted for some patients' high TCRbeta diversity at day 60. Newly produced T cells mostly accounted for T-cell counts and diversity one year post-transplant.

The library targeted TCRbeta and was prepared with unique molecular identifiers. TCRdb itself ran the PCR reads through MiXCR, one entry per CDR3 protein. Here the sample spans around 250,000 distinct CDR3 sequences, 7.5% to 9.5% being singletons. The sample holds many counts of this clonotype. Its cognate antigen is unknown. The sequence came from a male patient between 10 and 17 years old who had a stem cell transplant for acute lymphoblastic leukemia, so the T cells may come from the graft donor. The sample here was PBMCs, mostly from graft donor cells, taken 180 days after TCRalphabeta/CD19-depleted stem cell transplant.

CDR3 loop: CASSSDLWGPTEAFF. The CDR3 DNA reads TGTGCCAGCAGCTCGGACCTTTGGGGACCCACTGAAGCTTTCTTT. The rearrangement joins TRBV5-5 to TRBJ1-1, with a tentative D call TRBD1 (5 bases). Per germline, CDR1 SGHKS and CDR2 YYEKEE (reference sequence). Trimming pared 3 bases from V and 4 bases from J, leaving 16 bases between. The CDR3 runs 15 residues. The complete variable domain, with remaining parts taken from reference TRBV5-5 and TRBJ1-1, reads DAGVTQSPTHLIKTRGQQVTLRCSPISGHKSVSWYQQVLGQGPQFIFQYYEKEERGRGNFPDRFSARQFPNYSSELNVNALLLGDSALYLCASSSDLWGPTEAFFGQGTRLTVV.